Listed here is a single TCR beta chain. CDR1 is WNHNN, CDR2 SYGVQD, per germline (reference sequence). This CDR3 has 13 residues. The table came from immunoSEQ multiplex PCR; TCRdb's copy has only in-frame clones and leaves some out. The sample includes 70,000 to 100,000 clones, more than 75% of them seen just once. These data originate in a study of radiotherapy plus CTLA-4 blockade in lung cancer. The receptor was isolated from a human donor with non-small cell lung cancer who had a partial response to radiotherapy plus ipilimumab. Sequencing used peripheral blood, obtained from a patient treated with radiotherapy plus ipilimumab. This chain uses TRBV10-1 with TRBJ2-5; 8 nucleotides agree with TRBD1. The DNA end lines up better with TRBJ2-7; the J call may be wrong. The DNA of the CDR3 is TGCGCCAGCAGCGGACAGGGACCCTACGAGCAGTACTTC. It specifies CASSGQGPYEQYF.